These 21 T cell receptor beta chains came from one sample sequenced in a study of Ad26.COV2.S vaccination and SARS-CoV-2 variants. The treatment is: some 19 received Ad26.COV2.S at low or high dose, single or two shots; about 5 received placebo; per-sample allocation not given. All samples were drawn on day 63, counting from the first vaccine or placebo injection. Some clones are missing from TCRdb's copy, which holds only in-frame ones; the method was immunoSEQ multiplex PCR. The sample has around 400,000 clones, 75% to 95% seen once. Here the sequenced sample was peripheral blood, taken in a trial of Ad26.COV2.S vaccine versus placebo. These receptor sequences come from a person between 18 and 60 years old who received the Ad26.COV2.S COVID-19 vaccine or a placebo.

Details on this clone: Its ends do not fully match the called genes, so a read error is possible. V usage is TRBV7-8 and J usage is TRBJ2-7, with 7 bases that match TRBD2. Germline CDR1 reads SGHVS; CDR2 reads FQNEAQ. CDR3 size: 13 residues. The CDR3 loop is CASRASGSYEQYF. In nucleotides, the CDR3 is TGTGCGAGCAGGGCTAGCGGTTCCTACGAGCAGTACTTC.

This chain uses TRBV10-3 with TRBJ1-2; D possibly corresponds to TRBD1 (5 bases). V was pared by 6 bases and J by 4 bases, with 18 bases between. Germline loops: CDR1 ENHRY, CDR2 SYGVKD. The CDR3 contains 15 residues. Here the CDR3 reads CAIRRDSPLGYGYTF. CDR3 nucleotides: TGTGCCATCAGACGTGACAGCCCGTTGGGCTATGGCTACACCTTC.

The rearrangement joins TRBV5-6 to TRBJ2-7; D may correspond to TRBD1 or TRBD2 (5 bases each). The V gene's germline CDR1 is SGHDT and CDR2 YYEEEE. V lost 4 bases, J lost 2 bases, and 16 bases lay in between. CDR3 length: 15 amino acids. This CDR3 reads CASSLYRDPTYEQYF. CDR3 coding DNA: TGTGCCAGCAGCCTGTACCGGGACCCCACCTACGAGCAGTACTTC.

The V call is TRBV24-1, the J call TRBJ2-1, with TRBD2 identical over 10 bases. This CDR3 spans 16 amino acids. Germline V gene sequence: CDR1 KGHDR, CDR2 SFDVKD. V shed 2 bases, J shed 4 bases, and the junction held 4 bases outside the gene matches. The DNA of the CDR3 is TGTGCCACCAGTGATTGGACTAGCGGAAATTACAATGAGCAGTTCTTC. It is translated as CATSDWTSGNYNEQFF.

DNA for the CDR3: TGCGCCAGCAGCCTTCGGACAGGGCAAGAGACCCAGTACTTC. Its translation is CASSLRTGQETQYF. J is TRBJ2-5 and V is TRBV4-1, with TRBD1 matching 8 bases. J was trimmed by 2 bases and V by 4 bases; bases with no gene match: 3. Germline V gives CDR1 MGHRA, CDR2 YSYEKL. CDR3 length: 14 amino acids.

This clone turned up a few times. This sequence joins TRBV28 and TRBJ2-3; D is perhaps TRBD1 (6 bases). The ends were cut back, 8 bases at V and 1 base at J, with 16 bases in the middle. This CDR3 spans 15 amino acids. The V gene's germline CDR1 is MDHEN and CDR2 SYDVKM. CDR3 protein: CASSIGQRGTDTQYF. In DNA, the CDR3 is TGTGCCAGCTCGATCGGACAGAGAGGCACAGATACGCAGTATTTT.

This sequence joins TRBV4-3 and TRBJ2-7; D unclear. With 0 bases removed from V and 6 bases from J, the gap between germline ends came to 12 bases. This CDR3 is 14 amino acids long. Germline V gene data show CDR1 as LGHNA and CDR2 as YSLEER. The CDR3 reads CASSQDSRSTEQYF. DNA of the CDR3: TGCGCCAGCAGCCAAGATTCCCGGTCAACCGAGCAGTACTTC.

V gene TRBV29-1 combines with J gene TRBJ2-3, with 8 bases aligning to TRBD1. The CDR3 covers 12 residues. The V segment lost 7 bases and the J segment 3 bases; nucleotides outside the gene matches: 3. Per the germline V gene, CDR1 is SQVTM and CDR2 is ANQGSEA. CDR3 protein: CSADRGTDTQYF. In nucleotides, the CDR3 is TGCAGCGCCGACAGGGGAACAGATACGCAGTATTTT.

The rearrangement uses TRBV4-3 and TRBJ2-3, with 11 bases aligning to TRBD2. CDR3 size: 15 residues. Germline trimming cut 4 bases from V and 2 bases from J; bases unmatched to any gene: 2. CDR1 is LGHNA, CDR2 YSLEER, per germline. The CDR3 loop is CASSPGLADTDTQYF. The DNA of the CDR3 is TGCGCCAGCAGCCCGGGACTAGCGGACACAGATACGCAGTATTTT.

This clone has more than one count but fewer than ten. This sample includes further DNA sequences coding for the same CDR3. This rearrangement joins TRBV5-6 to TRBJ1-5, with D hard to call. CDR3 length: 13 amino acids. In germline, CDR1 is SGHDT, CDR2 YYEEEE. The V end lost 0 bases, the J end lost 4 bases, and 5 bases lay between the germline ends. DNA for the CDR3: TGTGCCAGCAGCTTGGCGGGGAATCAGCCCCAGCATTTT. Its translation: CASSLAGNQPQHF. Looking up the rest from reference TRBV5-6 and TRBJ1-5 gives the full variable domain: DAGVTQSPTHLIKTRGQQVTLRCSPKSGHDTVSWYQQALGQGPQFIFQYYEEEERQRGNFPDRFSGHQFPNYSSELNVNALLLGDSALYLCASSLAGNQPQHFGDGTRLSIL.

The rearrangement joins TRBV3-1 (or the pseudogene TRBV3-2) to TRBJ1-5; no reliable D call. The V end was cut by 1 base, the J end by 5 bases, with 12 bases between. CDR1 LGHDT and CDR2 YNNKEL come from the germline V gene (reference sequence). This CDR3 is 15 amino acids long. The CDR3 coding sequence is TGTGCCAGCAGCCAAGGGGTATCGGGATATCAGCCCCAGCATTTT. It translates to CASSQGVSGYQPQHF.

This chain joins TRBV7-3 and TRBJ2-3; no reliable D call. With 5 bases removed from V and 2 bases from J, the gap between germline ends came to 14 bases. The V gene's germline CDR1 is SGHTA and CDR2 FQGTGA. This CDR3 is built from 15 residues. CDR3: CASSPHNFSTDTQYF. As DNA, the CDR3 is TGTGCCAGCAGCCCCCATAACTTCTCCACAGATACGCAGTATTTT.

This clone was detected once. The V call is TRBV27, the J call TRBJ2-7; 8 bases match TRBD1. CDR3 length equals 13 residues. The V gene's germline CDR1 is MNHEY and CDR2 SMNVEV (reference sequence). The V segment lost 6 bases and the J segment 3 bases; nucleotides outside the gene matches: 4. The CDR3 DNA sequence: TGTGCCAGCAGCCACGGACAGGGCTACGAGCAGTACTTC. Translating gives CASSHGQGYEQYF.

This rearrangement joins TRBV3-1 (or the pseudogene TRBV3-2) to TRBJ2-7, with TRBD1 identical over 9 bases. The CDR3 consists of 13 residues. Looked up from germline, CDR1 is LGHDT and CDR2 is YNNKEL (reference sequence). Germline trimming cut 0 bases from V and 12 bases from J; bases unmatched to any gene: 6. As DNA, the CDR3 is TGTGCCAGCAGCCAAGAGCTCCGGGACAGGGTGTACTTC. Its translation is CASSQELRDRVYF.

The rearrangement links TRBV11-2 to TRBJ2-2; TRBD1 might be the D (5 bases). This CDR3 region has 13 residues. The V end lost 1 base, the J end lost 10 bases, and 10 bases lay between the germline ends. Germline assignment: CDR1 SGHAT and CDR2 FQNNGV. CDR3 nucleotide sequence: TGTGCCAGCAGCTTAGGGCAGGGTGTGGAGCTGTTTTTT. This translates into CASSLGQGVELFF.

The chain employs TRBV7-8 and TRBJ2-1; 12 nucleotides agree with TRBD2. J was trimmed by 7 bases and V by 1 base; bases with no gene match: 8. The V gene's germline CDR1 is SGHVS and CDR2 FQNEAQ. The CDR3 is made up of 17 amino acids. The CDR3 spells CASSLGLAGDFWNEQFF. CDR3 in DNA: TGTGCCAGCAGCTTAGGACTAGCGGGAGATTTTTGGAATGAGCAGTTCTTC.

The CDR3 nucleotides read TGTGCCAGCAACGTCGGGGGGCCGAACACCGGGGAGCTGTTTTTT. Protein product: CASNVGGPNTGELFF. This chain joins TRBV5-4 and TRBJ2-2, with D possibly TRBD2 on 7 matching bases. The V end was cut by 6 bases, the J end by 0 bases, with 12 bases between. The length of the CDR3 is 15 residues. The germline V gene encodes CDR1 SGHNT and CDR2 YYREEE (reference sequence).

The chain carries TRBV5-4 and TRBJ2-7; 11 nucleotides agree with TRBD1. V lost 4 bases, J lost 4 bases, and 7 bases stayed unmatched. CDR3 length: 15 residues. Germline V gives CDR1 SGHNT, CDR2 YYREEE (reference sequence). The CDR3: CASSPRDRGIYEQYF. The CDR3 nucleotides are TGTGCCAGCAGCCCGAGGGACAGGGGGATATACGAGCAGTACTTC.

The J gene is TRBJ2-6, the V gene TRBV6-2 or TRBV6-3; 11 bases are a match to TRBD1. Germline V gene data show CDR1 as MNHEY and CDR2 as SVGEGT. The CDR3 is 17 amino acids. V was clipped by 4 bases and J by 2 bases; unmatched bases: 4. The chain's CDR3 is CASSLGTGGPGANVLTF. Written as DNA, the CDR3 is TGTGCCAGCAGTTTAGGGACAGGGGGACCTGGGGCCAACGTCCTGACTTTC.

This clone occurred once. This sequence joins TRBV12-3 or TRBV12-4 and TRBJ2-7; 7 bases line up with TRBD2. The length of the CDR3 is 13 residues. The ends lost 5 bases at V and 3 bases at J; junction bases unmatched: 4. CDR3 loop: CASSPGLVYEQYF. CDR3 bases: TGTGCCAGCAGTCCTGGACTAGTCTACGAGCAGTACTTC.

The J gene is TRBJ2-1, the V gene TRBV6-2 or TRBV6-3; D perhaps matches TRBD2 (6 bases). The germline CDR1 and CDR2 sequences are MNHEY and SVGEGT. V gave up 6 bases and J gave up 15 bases, with 21 bases separating them. This CDR3 has 13 residues. In nucleotides, the CDR3 is TGTGCCAGCAGCCCGAGACTAGTTCTGGGCCTGTTCTTC. Residues: CASSPRLVLGLFF.